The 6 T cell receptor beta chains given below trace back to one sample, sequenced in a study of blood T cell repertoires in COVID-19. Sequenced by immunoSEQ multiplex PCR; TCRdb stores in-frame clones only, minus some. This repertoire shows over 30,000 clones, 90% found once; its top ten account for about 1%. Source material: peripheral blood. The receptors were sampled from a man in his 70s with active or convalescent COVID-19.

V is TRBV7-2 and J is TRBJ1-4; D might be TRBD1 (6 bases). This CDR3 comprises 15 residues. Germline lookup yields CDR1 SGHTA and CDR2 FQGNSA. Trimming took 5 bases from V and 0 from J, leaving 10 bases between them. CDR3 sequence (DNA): TGTGCCAGCAGCCCGCGGACAGCAACTAATGAAAAACTGTTTTTT. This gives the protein CASSPRTATNEKLFF.

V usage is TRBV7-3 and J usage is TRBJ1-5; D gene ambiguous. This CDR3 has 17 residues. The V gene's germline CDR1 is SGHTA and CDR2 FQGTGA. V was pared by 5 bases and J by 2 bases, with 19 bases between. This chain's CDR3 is CASSPWTTQRGNQPQHF. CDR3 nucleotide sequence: TGTGCCAGCAGCCCCTGGACTACCCAACGTGGCAATCAGCCCCAGCATTTT.

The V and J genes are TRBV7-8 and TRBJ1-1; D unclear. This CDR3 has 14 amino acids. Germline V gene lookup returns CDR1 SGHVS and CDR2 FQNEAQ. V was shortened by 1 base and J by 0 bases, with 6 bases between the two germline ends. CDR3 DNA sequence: TGTGCCAGCAGCTTAGGAGTAATGAACACTGAAGCTTTCTTT. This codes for CASSLGVMNTEAFF. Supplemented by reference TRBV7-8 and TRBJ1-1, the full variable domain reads GAGVSQSPRYKVAKRGQDVALRCDPISGHVSLFWYQQALGQGPEFLTYFQNEAQLDKSGLPSDRFFAERPEGSVSTLKIQRTQQEDSAVYLCASSLGVMNTEAFFGQGTRLTVV.

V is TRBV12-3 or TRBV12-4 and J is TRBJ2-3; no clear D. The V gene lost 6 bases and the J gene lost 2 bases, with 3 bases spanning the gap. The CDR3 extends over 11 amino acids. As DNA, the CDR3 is TGTGCCAGCAGCCTCACAGATACGCAGTATTTT. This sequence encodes CASSLTDTQYF.

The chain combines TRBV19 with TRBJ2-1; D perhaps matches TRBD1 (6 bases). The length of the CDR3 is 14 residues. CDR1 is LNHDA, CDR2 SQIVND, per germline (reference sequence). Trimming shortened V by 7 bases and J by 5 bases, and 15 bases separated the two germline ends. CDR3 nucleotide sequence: TGTGCCAGTAATAGGGGCAGGGGAAACAATGAGCAGTTCTTC. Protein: CASNRGRGNNEQFF.

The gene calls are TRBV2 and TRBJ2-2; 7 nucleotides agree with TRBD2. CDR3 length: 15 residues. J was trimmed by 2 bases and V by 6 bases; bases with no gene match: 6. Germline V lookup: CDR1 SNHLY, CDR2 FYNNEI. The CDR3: CASRLTSRNTGELFF. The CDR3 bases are TGTGCCAGCAGATTGACTAGCCGAAACACCGGGGAGCTGTTTTTT. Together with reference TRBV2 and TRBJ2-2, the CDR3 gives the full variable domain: EPEVTQTPSHQVTQMGQEVILRCVPISNHLYFYWYRQILGQKVEFLVSFYNNEISEKSEIFDDQFSVERPDGSNFTLKIRSTKLEDSAMYFCASRLTSRNTGELFFGEGSRLTVL.